Listed here are 7 T cell receptor beta chains from one sample, sequenced in a study of beta chain features in type 1 diabetes. Expressed TCRB transcripts were sequenced, since all the RNA that had been isolated was reverse transcribed. Measured with immunoSEQ multiplex PCR; TCRdb has only the in-frame clones, and not every one. The sample lists a few hundred thousand clones, approximately 11% occurring once. The specimen was central memory CD4+ T cells from blood. The receptors were gathered from a man younger than 30 in good health.

CDR3 amino acids: CASSLGWPNAQYF. As DNA, the CDR3 is TGCGCCAGCAGCTTGGGGTGGCCGAATGCGCAGTATTTT. This chain uses TRBV5-1 with TRBJ2-3, with unresolved D. V was trimmed by 0 bases and J by 10 bases, leaving 12 bases between them. CDR1 and CDR2 from the germline V gene are SGHRS and YFSETQ. This CDR3 is built from 13 residues.

Notes on this clone: Other nucleotide sequences in the sample specify the same CDR3. This sequence joins TRBV11-2 and TRBJ1-2; 7 bases are shared with TRBD1. This CDR3 has 13 amino acids. Trimming at V came to 5 bases and at J to 2 bases, leaving 2 bases not matched to a gene. Germline V lookup: CDR1 SGHAT, CDR2 FQNNGV. In DNA form, the CDR3 reads TGTGCCAGCAGCCCGGACAGGAACTATGGCTACACCTTC. It codes for CASSPDRNYGYTF. Variable domain in full (rest from reference TRBV11-2 and TRBJ1-2): EAGVAQSPRYKIIEKRQSVAFWCNPISGHATLYWYQQILGQGPKLLIQFQNNGVVDDSQLPKDRFSAERLKGVDSTLKIQPAKLEDSAVYLCASSPDRNYGYTFGSGTRLTVV.

The rearrangement uses TRBV27 and TRBJ1-4; D ambiguous. The V and J ends lost 1 base and 4 bases respectively, with 10 bases between them. Germline loops: CDR1 MNHEY, CDR2 SMNVEV (reference sequence). The CDR3 is 15 amino acids. The CDR3: CASSLLARNNEKLFF. The CDR3 bases are TGTGCCAGCAGTTTATTAGCCCGGAATAATGAAAAACTGTTTTTT.

The chain has TRBV2 and TRBJ2-7; either TRBD1 or TRBD2 may fit D (5 bases each). The CDR3 extends over 14 amino acids. Per the germline V gene, CDR1 is SNHLY and CDR2 is FYNNEI. V dropped 4 bases and J dropped 2 bases, with 12 bases sitting between them. The CDR3 DNA reads as TGTGCCAGCAGTGTGGCTTTGGGACCCTACGAGCAGTACTTC. Protein product: CASSVALGPYEQYF. Using reference TRBV2 and TRBJ2-7 for the parts outside the CDR3, the full variable domain is EPEVTQTPSHQVTQMGQEVILRCVPISNHLYFYWYRQILGQKVEFLVSFYNNEISEKSEIFDDQFSVERPDGSNFTLKIRSTKLEDSAMYFCASSVALGPYEQYFGPGTRLTVT.

For the CDR3, the DNA is TGTGCCAGCAGCCTACCGGGATCTTTCAATGAGCAGTTCTTC. This codes for CASSLPGSFNEQFF. The chain couples TRBV7-9 to TRBJ2-1; D possibly corresponds to TRBD2 (5 bases). This CDR3 is 14 amino acids long. V was clipped by 5 bases and J by 6 bases, with 14 bases between them. Germline V lookup: CDR1 SEHNR, CDR2 FQNEAQ (reference sequence). The variable domain in full, with the rest retrieved from reference TRBV7-9 and TRBJ2-1, is DTGVSQNPRHKITKRGQNVTFRCDPISEHNRLYWYRQTLGQGPEFLTYFQNEAQLEKSRLLSDRFSAERPKGSFSTLEIQRTEQGDSAMYLCASSLPGSFNEQFFGPGTRLTVL.

This clone has only a few counts. V is TRBV7-9 and J is TRBJ1-1; D unresolved. This CDR3 has 14 amino acids. V lost 1 base and J lost 0, with 6 bases in between. CDR1 is SEHNR, CDR2 FQNEAQ, per germline (reference sequence). CDR3: CASSLVLMNTEAFF. The CDR3 DNA reads TGTGCCAGCAGCTTAGTTCTCATGAACACTGAAGCTTTCTTT.

A few counts support this clone. This chain uses TRBV28 with TRBJ2-7; TRBD1 agrees at 8 bases. Looked up from germline, CDR1 is MDHEN and CDR2 is SYDVKM. Losses at the gene ends were 4 bases for V and 5 bases for J; bases not matched to a gene: 10. The CDR3 has 15 amino acids. CDR3 nucleotides: TGTGCCAGCAGTTCTGCCGGGACAGGTCCCCACGAGCAGTACTTC. As protein: CASSSAGTGPHEQYF.